This TCR beta chain was profiled in a study of cytomegalovirus exposure and HLA in healthy donors. The study ran its PCR with 60 Vbeta and 13 Jbeta primers. The table came from immunoSEQ multiplex PCR; TCRdb's copy has only in-frame clones and leaves some out. The repertoire holds roughly 150,000 clones, approximately 78% seen once, with about 2.4% in the top ten. Details on this clone: Its antigen is still unknown.

Study conclusions and caveats: In a later analysis, TCR association rates varied by HLA locus: DRB1 most, HLA-C fewest.

The sequencing input was PBMCs. The sequence was obtained from a male donor in good health and CMV-seronegative.

CDR3 loop: CASSPYRDTEAFF. The DNA of the CDR3 is TGTGCCAGCAGTCCATACAGGGATACTGAAGCTTTCTTT. The chain carries TRBV28 and TRBJ1-1, with a tentative D call TRBD1 (6 bases). Per the germline V gene, CDR1 is MDHEN and CDR2 is SYDVKM. V lost 5 bases and J lost 5, with 12 bases in between. The CDR3 spans 13 residues.